One sample yielded the 24 T cell receptor beta chains listed below, sequenced in a study of T cell responses to AZD1222 COVID-19 vaccine. Method: immunoSEQ multiplex PCR; TCRdb's copy keeps in-frame clones and lacks some. This table has 100,000 to 150,000 clones, approximately 85% appearing once. Material: peripheral blood, obtained on day 0 of AZD1222 vaccination. The receptors derive from an adult in good health.

This clone was found once. The rearrangement joins TRBV18 to TRBJ2-5; D is unclear. The CDR3 has 12 residues. CDR1 is KGHSH and CDR2 is LQKENI in the germline V gene. The V and J ends lost 2 bases and 1 base respectively, with 2 bases between them. CDR3 protein: CASSPAQETQYF. In DNA form, the CDR3 reads TGTGCCAGCTCACCAGCCCAAGAGACCCAGTACTTC.

V and J are TRBV7-2 and TRBJ2-7; 10 bases line up with TRBD2. V shed 8 bases, J shed 4 bases, and the junction held 11 bases outside the gene matches. The CDR3 extends over 15 amino acids. The germline gives CDR1 SGHTA, CDR2 FQGNSA. CDR3 residues: CASGNPGLARYEQYF. CDR3 coding DNA: TGTGCCAGCGGCAACCCGGGACTAGCGAGGTACGAGCAGTACTTC.

The genes are TRBV6-6 and TRBJ2-7; D possibly matches TRBD1 or TRBD2 (5 bases each). V lost 6 bases, J lost 5 bases, and 17 bases lay in between. The germline V gene has CDR1 MNHNY and CDR2 SVGAGI (reference sequence). The CDR3 contains 14 residues. CDR3 in DNA: TGTGCCAGCAGCTTTCCCGGGACGGGAAACGAGCAGTACTTC. Amino acids: CASSFPGTGNEQYF.

The genes are TRBV19 and TRBJ2-2, with TRBD1 matching 7 bases. Germline V gene sequence: CDR1 LNHDA, CDR2 SQIVND (reference sequence). Germline trimming cut 0 bases from V and 5 bases from J; bases unmatched to any gene: 9. The CDR3 is made up of 17 amino acids. The CDR3 here is CASSIDLRQGGTGELFF. As DNA, the CDR3 is TGTGCCAGTAGTATAGATCTCCGACAGGGTGGGACCGGGGAGCTGTTTTTT.

This clone is a singleton in its sample. This sequence joins TRBV12-3 or TRBV12-4 and TRBJ1-6, with D possibly being TRBD1 (6 bases). Trimming took 3 bases from V and 7 from J, leaving 7 bases between them. CDR3 length equals 13 residues. CDR3 DNA: TGTGCCAGCAGTTTTGGGGGCAATTCACCCCTCCACTTT. Protein: CASSFGGNSPLHF.

The chain uses TRBV27 and TRBJ2-3; a possible D gene is TRBD2 (7 bases). Deletions cut 5 bases from V and 3 bases from J, with 21 bases between. The CDR3 contains 17 residues. The germline V gene encodes CDR1 MNHEY and CDR2 SMNVEV (reference sequence). The CDR3 protein is CASSPSRGARSTDTQYF. The CDR3 nucleotides are TGTGCCAGCAGTCCCTCCCGGGGGGCGAGATCTACAGATACGCAGTATTTT.

This rearrangement joins TRBV30 to TRBJ1-3, with D possibly TRBD1 on 5 matching bases. The germline V and J ends were trimmed by 3 bases and 0 bases, with 15 bases remaining between them. CDR3 size: 16 residues. Germline V CDR1 and CDR2: GTSNPN, SVGIG (reference sequence). CDR3 nucleotides: TGTGCCTGGAGCTACACGGGACGGCGCTCTGGAAACACCATATATTTT. Translated, it gives CAWSYTGRRSGNTIYF. The full variable domain, its missing parts supplied by reference TRBV30 and TRBJ1-3, is SQTIHQWPATLVQPVGSPLSLECTVEGTSNPNLYWYRQAAGRGLQLLFYSVGIGQISSEVPQNLSASRPQDRQFILSSKKLLLSDSGFYLCAWSYTGRRSGNTIYFGEGSWLTVV.

V and J are TRBV5-1 and TRBJ1-4; perhaps TRBD1 as D (6 bases). Trimming took off 2 bases at V and 2 bases at J, with 7 bases between the two ends. CDR1 is SGHRS and CDR2 is YFSETQ in the germline V gene. The CDR3 runs 14 residues. The CDR3 is CASSFTGTNEKLFF. The CDR3 DNA reads TGCGCCAGCAGCTTTACAGGGACTAATGAAAAACTGTTTTTT.

This clone occurred once. CDR3 sequence (DNA): TGCGCCAGCAGCTTGGCCACAGGGAATGGCTACACCTTC. Residues: CASSLATGNGYTF. The chain employs TRBV5-1 and TRBJ1-2; a possible D gene is TRBD1 (6 bases). V was trimmed by 0 bases and J by 6 bases, leaving 9 bases between them. The germline V gene encodes CDR1 SGHRS and CDR2 YFSETQ. This CDR3 spans 13 amino acids.

The chain couples TRBV27 to TRBJ2-1; 14 bases agree with TRBD2. Looked up from germline, CDR1 is MNHEY and CDR2 is SMNVEV (reference sequence). V was clipped by 8 bases and J by 8 bases; unmatched bases: 8. The CDR3 spans 15 residues. CDR3 in amino acids: CASGSTSGRVDEQFF. The CDR3 nucleotides are TGTGCCAGCGGGTCGACTAGCGGGAGGGTGGATGAGCAGTTCTTC.

The chain links TRBV27 to TRBJ2-7, with D possibly TRBD2 on 7 matching bases. CDR1 is MNHEY and CDR2 is SMNVEV in the germline V gene (reference sequence). Trimming took off 4 bases at V and 0 bases at J, with 13 bases between the two ends. The CDR3 contains 15 residues. CDR3 nucleotide sequence: TGTGCCAGCAGTTGGGAGGGCAGGGGCTCCTACGAGCAGTACTTC. Protein product: CASSWEGRGSYEQYF.

A word on this clone: The sample holds other DNA sequences that translate to the same CDR3. The V gene is TRBV12-3 or TRBV12-4, the J gene TRBJ1-1; D is unresolved. Trimming left V 2 bases short and J 4 bases short, with 5 bases between. The CDR3 length is 12 residues. CDR3 in amino acids: CASSLQGTEAFF. In DNA, the CDR3 is TGTGCCAGCAGTTTACAAGGCACTGAAGCTTTCTTT.

In its sample, this clone was seen once. V usage is TRBV4-3 and J usage is TRBJ2-3; D uncertain. The V end lost 1 base, the J end lost 4 bases, and 9 bases lay between the germline ends. The CDR3 spans 14 residues. The V gene's germline CDR1 is LGHNA and CDR2 YSLEER. The CDR3 DNA is TGCGCCAGCAGCCAAGTGCCCAGGTCAGATACGCAGTATTTT. Amino acids: CASSQVPRSDTQYF.

The chain links TRBV7-2 to TRBJ2-1; 10 bases map to TRBD2. The germline CDR1 and CDR2 sequences are SGHTA and FQGNSA. V trimming: 1 base; J trimming: 7 bases; junction bases outside the gene matches: 7. This CDR3 is 16 amino acids long. The CDR3 region has the DNA TGTGCCAGCAGCTTAGTAGCTAGCGGGAGAACAAATGAGCAGTTCTTC. This sequence encodes CASSLVASGRTNEQFF.

This clone came up a few times. The sample holds other DNA sequences that translate to the same CDR3. The chain is built from TRBV28 and TRBJ1-2; D is undetermined. CDR1 and CDR2 from the germline V gene are MDHEN and SYDVKM. This CDR3 is 12 amino acids long. Trimming cost V 5 bases and J 0 bases, with 4 bases left between them. CDR3 amino acids: CASSSSNYGYTF. The CDR3, as DNA: TGTGCCAGCAGTAGCTCTAACTATGGCTACACCTTC.

The chain combines TRBV28 with TRBJ2-5, with a weak D call TRBD1 (5 bases). Deletions cut 3 bases from V and 2 bases from J, with 13 bases between. The CDR3 is 15 amino acids. From germline, CDR1 is MDHEN and CDR2 SYDVKM. CDR3 nucleotide sequence: TGTGCCAGCAGTTTTCGGACACCCCGGCAAGAGACCCAGTACTTC. It yields the protein CASSFRTPRQETQYF.

V usage is TRBV9 and J usage is TRBJ1-2; the D gene is possibly TRBD1 (6 bases). Per the germline V gene, CDR1 is SGDLS and CDR2 is YYNGEE. This CDR3 region has 15 residues. V shed 3 bases and J shed 0 bases, with 12 bases lying between them. CDR3: CASSALGQPNYGYTF. CDR3 in DNA: TGTGCCAGCAGCGCCCTGGGACAACCTAACTATGGCTACACCTTC.

Concerning this clone: One end of the junction is discordant with germline, which a read error may explain. The chain has TRBV15 and TRBJ2-3, with unresolved D. This CDR3 is built from 13 residues. Per germline, CDR1 LNHNV and CDR2 YYDKDF (reference sequence). CDR3 amino acids: CATSRESTDTQYF. In DNA, the CDR3 is TGTGCCACCAGCAGAGAAAGCACCGATACGCAGTATTTT. Combining the CDR3 with reference TRBV15 and TRBJ2-3 gives the whole variable domain DAMVIQNPRYQVTQFGKPVTLSCSQTLNHNVMYWYQQKSSQAPKLLFHYYDKDFNNEADTPDNFQSRRPNTSFCFLDIRSPGLGDTAMYLCATSRESTDTQYFGPGTRLTVL.

This clone is a singleton in its sample. The chain uses TRBV18 and TRBJ1-2; TRBD1 might be the D (5 bases). The germline V gene has CDR1 KGHSH and CDR2 LQKENI. CDR3 length equals 12 residues. V was trimmed by 8 bases and J by 6 bases, leaving 13 bases between them. The CDR3 is CASDSGGHGYTF. The CDR3 DNA reads as TGTGCCAGCGACTCTGGGGGACATGGCTACACCTTC. Filled out from reference TRBV18 and TRBJ1-2, the complete variable domain reads NAGVMQNPRHLVRRRGQEARLRCSPMKGHSHVYWYRQLPEEGLKFMVYLQKENIIDESGMPKERFSAEFPKEGPSILRIQQVVRGDSAAYFCASDSGGHGYTFGSGTRLTVV.

The rearrangement joins TRBV12-5 to TRBJ2-5; perhaps TRBD2 as D (5 bases). The ends were cut back, 3 bases at V and 1 base at J, with 9 bases in the middle. CDR1 and CDR2 (germline): LGHNT, FRNRAP. The CDR3 contains 14 residues. The CDR3 spells CASGFDGVQETQYF. The CDR3 DNA reads as TGTGCTAGTGGTTTCGACGGGGTCCAAGAGACCCAGTACTTC.

The genes are TRBV10-2 and TRBJ1-5, with a possible D match to TRBD1 (5 bases). Trimming pared 4 bases from V and 6 bases from J, leaving 13 bases between. The CDR3 extends over 14 amino acids. Germline V lookup: CDR1 WSHSY, CDR2 SAAADI. The CDR3 nucleotides are TGCGCCAGCAGTGTTGAGGGGCAGGGTCAGCCCCAGCATTTT. Protein product: CASSVEGQGQPQHF.

This clone was found a few times. The chain combines TRBV7-3 with TRBJ2-3, with D possibly TRBD2 on 9 matching bases. CDR1 and CDR2 from the germline V gene are SGHTA and FQGTGA. Trimming removed 5 bases at V and 3 bases at J, with 18 bases between. CDR3 length: 16 amino acids. CDR3 loop: CASSQGAGLATDTQYF. As DNA, the CDR3 is TGTGCCAGCAGCCAGGGGGCAGGACTAGCGACAGATACGCAGTATTTT.

The rearrangement joins TRBV28 to TRBJ2-7, with D perhaps matching TRBD1 (6 bases). CDR3 length: 14 amino acids. Germline V CDR1 and CDR2: MDHEN, SYDVKM. V was pared by 4 bases and J by 3 bases, with 13 bases between. DNA for the CDR3: TGTGCCAGCAGTTGGTCACAGGGTGTCTACGAGCAGTACTTC. This encodes CASSWSQGVYEQYF.

The V call is TRBV19, the J call TRBJ2-2; D may be TRBD2 (6 bases). Germline V lookup: CDR1 LNHDA, CDR2 SQIVND (reference sequence). V was clipped by 1 base and J by 0 bases, with 9 bases between them. This CDR3 is 16 amino acids long. This CDR3 reads CASSIAGGPNTGELFF. As DNA, the CDR3 is TGTGCCAGTAGTATAGCCGGGGGACCGAACACCGGGGAGCTGTTTTTT.